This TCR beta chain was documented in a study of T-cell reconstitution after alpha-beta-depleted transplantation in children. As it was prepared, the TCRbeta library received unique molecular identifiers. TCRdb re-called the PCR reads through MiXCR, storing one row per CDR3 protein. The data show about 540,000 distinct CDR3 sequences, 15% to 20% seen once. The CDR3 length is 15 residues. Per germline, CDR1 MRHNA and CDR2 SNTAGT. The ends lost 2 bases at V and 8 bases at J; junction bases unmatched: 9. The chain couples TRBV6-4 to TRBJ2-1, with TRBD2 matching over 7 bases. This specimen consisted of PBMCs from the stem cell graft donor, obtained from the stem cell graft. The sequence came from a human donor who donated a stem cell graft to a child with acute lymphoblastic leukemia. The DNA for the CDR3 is TGTGCCAGCAGTGACGGGAGCGGGATTCGCGATGAGCAGTTCTTC. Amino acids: CASSDGSGIRDEQFF.